These 21 T cell receptor beta chains were sequenced from one sample in a study of beta chain features in type 1 diabetes. Overall study findings and caveats: Within each of all four CD4+ subsets, Type 1 diabetes patients had TCRB CDR3s that were moderately but significantly shorter.

The sequenced template was cDNA made from the entire isolated RNA. The assay was immunoSEQ multiplex PCR, and TCRdb's table has in-frame clones only and misses some. The table has 150,000 to 200,000 clones, roughly 60% seen once. For these receptors, no antigen is known. The sample taken for sequencing was naive CD4+ T cells from blood. Every receptor here comes from a man under 40 with type 1 diabetes.

This clone was detected only a few times. The rearrangement links TRBV28 to TRBJ2-7; D not resolved. V lost 6 bases to trimming and J lost 4 bases, with 7 bases between them. CDR1 and CDR2 (germline): MDHEN, SYDVKM. The CDR3 consists of 11 residues. CDR3 amino acids: CASSRQYEQYF. For the CDR3, the DNA is TGTGCCAGCAGCCGCCAATACGAGCAGTACTTC.

In nucleotides, the CDR3 is TGCGCCAGCAGTCAGCCGCCCCGGGTTAACCAGCAGTACTTC. This codes for CASSQPPRVNQQYF. The V call is TRBV23-1, the J call TRBJ2-7, with D unclear. TRBV23-1 is annotated as an ORF whose role is uncertain. The CDR3 sequence is 14 residues long. Trimming shortened V by 3 bases and J by 8 bases, and 17 bases separated the two germline ends.

The rearrangement links TRBV21-1 to TRBJ2-4; the table's D gene call, TRBD2, was not cross checked with the DNA. TRBV21-1 is flagged as a pseudogene. The CDR3 has 17 amino acids. This CDR3 is CASSKVLEGGAKNIQYF. CDR3 nucleotides: TGTGCCAGCAGCAAAGTCCTAGAGGGTGGAGCCAAAAACATTCAGTACTTC.

V usage is TRBV7-9 and J usage is TRBJ2-4; TRBD2 might be the D (5 bases). With 9 bases removed from V and 3 bases from J, the gap between germline ends came to 21 bases. This CDR3 is 16 amino acids long. The germline V gene has CDR1 SEHNR and CDR2 FQNEAQ (reference sequence). The CDR3: CASSRDVLLGKNIQYF. CDR3 nucleotide sequence: TGTGCCAGTTCCCGGGATGTTTTATTGGGCAAAAACATTCAGTACTTC.

The table lists this clone with a few counts. J is TRBJ2-2 and V is TRBV10-3; a possible D gene is TRBD1 (5 bases). Germline CDR1 and CDR2: ENHRY and SYGVKD. V was cut by 5 bases and J by 4 bases, with 14 bases left in between. The length of the CDR3 is 15 residues. This CDR3 reads CAISRQISSTGELFF. The CDR3 DNA reads TGTGCCATCAGTCGACAGATCTCAAGCACCGGGGAGCTGTTTTTT.

This chain uses TRBV18 with TRBJ2-1; 7 nucleotides line up with TRBD2. The CDR3 is 14 residues long. V was pared by 2 bases and J by 7 bases, with 5 bases of the junction left unmatched. From germline, CDR1 is KGHSH and CDR2 LQKENI. The DNA of the CDR3 is TGTGCCAGCTCACCAACTACTAGCGTGAATGAGCAGTTCTTC. Translating gives CASSPTTSVNEQFF.

The sample holds one count of this clone. The J gene is TRBJ1-6, the V gene TRBV30; TRBD1 is a possible D gene (5 bases). Germline V lookup: CDR1 GTSNPN, CDR2 SVGIG (reference sequence). Trimming took off 4 bases at V and 0 bases at J, with 13 bases between the two ends. The CDR3 totals 16 residues. The CDR3 bases are TGTGCCTGGATGGGACCGGCAAGCTCCTATAATTCACCCCTCCACTTT. The encoded protein is CAWMGPASSYNSPLHF. The full variable domain, completed using reference TRBV30 and TRBJ1-6, is SQTIHQWPATLVQPVGSPLSLECTVEGTSNPNLYWYRQAAGRGLQLLFYSVGIGQISSEVPQNLSASRPQDRQFILSSKKLLLSDSGFYLCAWMGPASSYNSPLHFGNGTRLTVT.

In this sample, this clone turned up a few times. J is TRBJ1-1 and V is TRBV29-1, with 10 nucleotides matching TRBD1. The CDR3 consists of 12 residues. Germline CDR1 and CDR2: SQVTM and ANQGSEA. V was pared by 4 bases and J by 6 bases, with 2 bases of the junction left unmatched. CDR3: CSVAGTGAEAFF. CDR3 sequence (DNA): TGCAGCGTTGCCGGGACAGGGGCTGAAGCTTTCTTT.

This clone has just a few counts. The gene calls are TRBV29-1 and TRBJ1-4; D unclear. V was pared by 7 bases and J by 4 bases, with 4 bases between. The V gene's germline CDR1 is SQVTM and CDR2 ANQGSEA. The CDR3 sequence is 10 residues long. CDR3 bases: TGCAGCGCCTTTAATGAAAAACTGTTTTTT. Protein product: CSAFNEKLFF.

V usage is TRBV28 and J usage is TRBJ2-4; 7 bases map to TRBD2. This CDR3 spans 15 amino acids. V lost 6 bases to trimming and J lost 1 base; unmatched junction nucleotides: 6. CDR1 and CDR2 (germline): MDHEN, SYDVKM. CDR3: CASRSGGQAKNIQYF. In DNA form, the CDR3 reads TGTGCCAGCAGGTCGGGGGGTCAGGCCAAAAACATTCAGTACTTC.

This rearrangement joins TRBV28 to TRBJ1-6; 8 positions agree with TRBD1. CDR1 and CDR2 from the germline V gene are MDHEN and SYDVKM. The CDR3 has 14 amino acids. With 5 bases clipped from V and 10 bases from J, the junction kept 7 bases outside the gene matches. Here the CDR3 DNA reads TGTGCCAGCAGTACCGGACAGGGTGTCTCACCCCTCCACTTT. It codes for CASSTGQGVSPLHF.

This chain uses TRBV30 with TRBJ2-2, with 10 bases that match TRBD1. Trimming took 4 bases from V and 9 from J; bases not matched to a gene: 5. This CDR3 spans 13 amino acids. Germline V lookup: CDR1 GTSNPN, CDR2 SVGIG (reference sequence). The CDR3 loop is CAWTGQGYRELFF. The CDR3 DNA reads as TGTGCCTGGACGGGACAGGGGTATAGGGAGCTGTTTTTT.

The CDR3 protein is CASSAETGSGTQYF. The CDR3 DNA reads as TGTGCCAGCAGCGCGGAAACAGGGTCGGGTACGCAGTATTTT. The chain couples TRBV9 to TRBJ2-3; tentatively, D is TRBD1 (6 bases). The V gene's germline CDR1 is SGDLS and CDR2 YYNGEE. The CDR3 has 14 residues. The germline V and J ends were trimmed by 3 bases and 8 bases, with 16 bases remaining between them.

The V and J genes are TRBV7-2 and TRBJ2-3; D gene ambiguous. Per the germline V gene, CDR1 is SGHTA and CDR2 is FQGNSA. With 5 bases removed from V and 10 bases from J, the gap between germline ends came to 25 bases. The CDR3 totals 16 residues. The CDR3: CASSPTSRAPEVPQYF. CDR3 DNA: TGTGCCAGCAGCCCAACAAGCCGGGCTCCGGAAGTCCCGCAGTATTTT.

As to this clone: The sample contains more than one DNA sequence encoding this CDR3. The chain links TRBV9 to TRBJ2-3, with a possible D match to TRBD1 (5 bases). The germline CDR1 and CDR2 sequences are SGDLS and YYNGEE. V was pared by 2 bases and J by 3 bases, with 10 bases between. The length of the CDR3 is 14 residues. Here the CDR3 DNA reads TGTGCCAGCAGCGTCGGGCAGGGAACAGATACGCAGTATTTT. Translation gives CASSVGQGTDTQYF.

The chain couples TRBV30 to TRBJ1-5; D is uncertain. This CDR3 is built from 8 residues. From germline, CDR1 is GTSNPN and CDR2 SVGIG (reference sequence). V was cut by 4 bases and J by 14 bases, with 6 bases left in between. The CDR3 nucleotides read TGTGCCTGGAAGGGAAAGCATTTT. Translated: CAWKGKHF.

This chain connects TRBV7-9 to TRBJ2-7; D is possibly TRBD1 (6 bases). Germline values: CDR1 SEHNR, CDR2 FQNEAQ (reference sequence). The CDR3 loop spans 15 amino acids. Trimming left V 0 bases short and J 3 bases short, with 12 bases between. CDR3 protein: CASSLADSPNYEQYF. CDR3 DNA sequence: TGTGCCAGCAGCTTAGCGGACAGTCCAAACTACGAGCAGTACTTC. The full variable domain, its missing parts supplied by reference TRBV7-9 and TRBJ2-7, is DTGVSQNPRHKITKRGQNVTFRCDPISEHNRLYWYRQTLGQGPEFLTYFQNEAQLEKSRLLSDRFSAERPKGSFSTLEIQRTEQGDSAMYLCASSLADSPNYEQYFGPGTRLTVT.

The chain combines TRBV9 with TRBJ2-5, with TRBD2 matching 8 bases. The CDR3 is made up of 13 amino acids. V lost 8 bases, J lost 3 bases, and 6 bases stayed unmatched. Germline-derived CDR1 and CDR2 are SGDLS and YYNGEE. CDR3 coding DNA: TGTGCCAGTGGCAGCGGGGGAGAAGAGACCCAGTACTTC. Residues: CASGSGGEETQYF.

This chain uses TRBV9 with TRBJ2-5; TRBD1 matches 7 bases. After removal of 3 bases from V and 5 bases from J, the junction contained 4 bases not matched to a gene. Looked up from germline, CDR1 is SGDLS and CDR2 is YYNGEE. The CDR3 has 13 residues. The CDR3 nucleotides are TGTGCCAGCAGCGCAGGGGGTTCGGAGACCCAGTACTTC. Its protein is CASSAGGSETQYF.

This clone was detected only a few times. This chain connects TRBV10-3 to TRBJ1-6; D gene uncertain. V was trimmed by 2 bases and J by 9 bases, leaving 11 bases between them. Germline loops: CDR1 ENHRY, CDR2 SYGVKD. This CDR3 contains 14 residues. CDR3 nucleotides: TGTGCCATCAGTGAGAGGGAGCAGCCTTCACCCCTCCACTTT. It translates to CAISEREQPSPLHF.

The genes are TRBV6-6 and TRBJ1-3; TRBD1 aligns across 9 bases. This CDR3 has 14 amino acids. CDR1 is MNHNY, CDR2 SVGAGI, per germline (reference sequence). V dropped 11 bases and J dropped 2; count of bases not matched to a gene: 7. The CDR3 DNA sequence: TGTGCCGGGAGAACAGGGGGCCCTGGAAACACCATATATTTT. It translates to CAGRTGGPGNTIYF.